The 19 T cell receptor beta chains below come from one sample, sequenced in a study of technical replicates of blood from four donors. Data came from immunoSEQ multiplex PCR; TCRdb stores just in-frame clones and leaves some out. The table records almost 85,000 clones, 95% to 98% of them present only once. Sequencing was carried out using T cells isolated from PBMCs. The receptor source for this set is a human donor in good health.

The chain combines TRBV12-5 with TRBJ2-1; 10 bases agree with TRBD2. V lost 6 bases to trimming and J lost 0 bases; unmatched junction nucleotides: 14. Germline loops: CDR1 LGHNT, CDR2 FRNRAP. This CDR3 is built from 19 residues. CDR3 region: CASGSVLAGSSSSYNEQFF. The CDR3 DNA sequence: TGTGCTAGTGGATCCGTACTAGCGGGATCCTCAAGCTCCTACAATGAGCAGTTCTTC. Variable domain in full (rest from reference TRBV12-5 and TRBJ2-1): DARVTQTPRHKVTEMGQEVTMRCQPILGHNTVFWYRQTMMQGLELLAYFRNRAPLDDSGMPKDRFSAEMPDATLATLKIQPSEPRDSAVYFCASGSVLAGSSSSYNEQFFGPGTRLTVL.

The chain links TRBV5-1 to TRBJ1-1; D is unresolved. V was cut by 0 bases and J by 7 bases, with 16 bases left in between. The V gene's germline CDR1 is SGHRS and CDR2 YFSETQ. This CDR3 is 15 amino acids long. The CDR3 sequence: CASSLVSLTTNEAFF. In nucleotides, the CDR3 is TGCGCCAGCAGCTTGGTCTCTCTTACGACAAATGAAGCTTTCTTT.

The chain joins TRBV5-1 to TRBJ2-5; D is possibly TRBD1 (6 bases). V lost 3 bases to trimming and J lost 4 bases, with 10 bases between them. Germline V gives CDR1 SGHRS, CDR2 YFSETQ. The CDR3 consists of 13 residues. The CDR3 region has the DNA TGCGCCAGCAGCTCACAGGGTCCAGAGACCCAGTACTTC. As protein: CASSSQGPETQYF.

This chain's CDR3 is CASSPPLGQGLMNTEAFF. The DNA for the CDR3 is TGTGCCAGCTCACCACCACTGGGACAGGGCTTGATGAACACTGAAGCTTTCTTT. This rearrangement joins TRBV18 to TRBJ1-1, with TRBD1 matching over 9 bases. Germline values: CDR1 KGHSH, CDR2 LQKENI. The trim removed 0 bases at V and 0 bases at J, leaving 8 bases unmatched. The CDR3 loop spans 18 amino acids.

The chain uses TRBV5-8 and TRBJ1-5, with D hard to call. V gave up 7 bases and J gave up 2 bases, with 16 bases separating them. The V gene's germline CDR1 is SGHTS and CDR2 YDEGEE. This CDR3 has 15 residues. For the CDR3, the DNA is TGTGCCAGCTCCCTTACAACATCAGGCAATCAGCCCCAGCATTTT. Its protein product is CASSLTTSGNQPQHF.

This chain joins TRBV5-6 and TRBJ1-1; D is possibly TRBD1 (6 bases). Germline V gene data show CDR1 as SGHDT and CDR2 as YYEEEE. The CDR3 is made up of 16 amino acids. The V and J ends lost 0 bases and 2 bases respectively, with 14 bases between them. The CDR3 here is CASSLGFRTVNTEAFF. For the CDR3, the DNA is TGTGCCAGCAGCTTGGGGTTTCGGACAGTTAACACTGAAGCTTTCTTT.

This chain uses TRBV27 with TRBJ2-1; 8 bases are a match to TRBD1. CDR3 size: 13 residues. Trimming took 2 bases from V and 6 from J; bases not matched to a gene: 0. CDR1 and CDR2 from the germline V gene are MNHEY and SMNVEV (reference sequence). The CDR3 nucleotides are TGTGCCAGCAGTTTAGACAGGGGCAATGAGCAGTTCTTC. Translating it yields CASSLDRGNEQFF.

This clone was counted a single time. This chain connects TRBV19 to TRBJ2-2, with D possibly being TRBD1 (6 bases). The V end lost 3 bases, the J end lost 1 base, and 9 bases lay between the germline ends. CDR1 is LNHDA and CDR2 is SQIVND in the germline V gene (reference sequence). This CDR3 is 15 amino acids long. The CDR3 protein is CASSITQGNTGELFF. CDR3 DNA sequence: TGTGCCAGTAGTATTACACAGGGGAACACCGGGGAGCTGTTTTTT.

CDR3 nucleotide sequence: TGTGCCATCAGTGAGCACTCTGGAAACACCATATATTTT. This encodes CAISEHSGNTIYF. The rearrangement joins TRBV10-3 to TRBJ1-3; D unclear. The V gene lost 2 bases and the J gene lost 0 bases, with 2 bases spanning the gap. Per germline, CDR1 ENHRY and CDR2 SYGVKD. This CDR3 comprises 13 residues.

The chain recombines TRBV2 with TRBJ1-3; 8 bases align to TRBD1. The length of the CDR3 is 15 residues. Germline V gene lookup returns CDR1 SNHLY and CDR2 FYNNEI. J gave up 1 base and V 6 bases, and 5 bases lay outside the gene matches. CDR3 in amino acids: CASSQDRGSGNTIYF. The CDR3 DNA is TGTGCCAGCAGCCAAGACAGGGGATCTGGAAACACCATATATTTT.

The genes are TRBV9 and TRBJ1-2; maybe TRBD1 (5 bases). V lost 2 bases to trimming and J lost 5 bases, with 16 bases between them. Germline assignment: CDR1 SGDLS and CDR2 YYNGEE. This CDR3 contains 15 residues. The CDR3 sequence: CASSVGTGGLYGYTF. The CDR3 bases are TGTGCCAGCAGCGTCGGGACCGGTGGACTATATGGCTACACCTTC.

The chain joins TRBV18 to TRBJ2-2; a weak D match, TRBD1 (6 bases). Germline V gene lookup returns CDR1 KGHSH and CDR2 LQKENI. This CDR3 is built from 17 residues. V lost 5 bases and J 3 bases, leaving 19 bases between the germline ends. CDR3 sequence (DNA): TGTGCCAGCTCAGTGGCGTCTAGGGGGACCGACACCGGGGAGCTGTTTTTT. This translates into CASSVASRGTDTGELFF.

This clone was counted a single time. The rearrangement joins TRBV7-8 to TRBJ2-1; 8 bases line up with TRBD2. Germline lookup yields CDR1 SGHVS and CDR2 FQNEAQ. The CDR3 contains 16 residues. V gave up 2 bases and J gave up 5 bases; unmatched junction bases: 8. The CDR3 sequence is CASSLRGGRTNNEQFF. The CDR3 region has the DNA TGTGCCAGCAGCTTAAGGGGCGGGAGGACTAACAATGAGCAGTTCTTC.

J is TRBJ1-2 and V is TRBV11-2; perhaps TRBD1 as D (6 bases). CDR1 is SGHAT, CDR2 FQNNGV, per germline. The CDR3 is made up of 13 amino acids. Trimming left V 5 bases short and J 2 bases short, with 9 bases between. The CDR3 loop reads CASSQDRNYGYTF. CDR3 in DNA: TGTGCCAGCAGCCAAGACAGGAACTATGGCTACACCTTC.

In regard to this clone: Other nucleotide sequences in the sample specify the same CDR3. J is TRBJ2-7 and V is TRBV5-1; 7 bases line up with TRBD1. V was clipped by 0 bases and J by 1 base; unmatched bases: 1. Germline CDR1 is SGHRS and CDR2 is YFSETQ. The CDR3 extends over 14 amino acids. The CDR3 region is CASSLGDSSYEQYF. DNA of the CDR3: TGCGCCAGCAGCTTGGGGGACAGTTCCTACGAGCAGTACTTC.

The chain combines TRBV4-1 with TRBJ1-5; D is uncertain. The CDR3 runs to 15 residues. The germline V gene encodes CDR1 MGHRA and CDR2 YSYEKL. V lost 1 base, J lost 1 base, and 8 bases lay in between. CDR3 DNA sequence: TGCGCCAGCAGCCAAGTCCCGGGGAGCAATCAGCCCCAGCATTTT. Protein sequence: CASSQVPGSNQPQHF.

The chain recombines TRBV7-9 with TRBJ2-1, with D maybe TRBD2 (6 bases). Germline lookup yields CDR1 SEHNR and CDR2 FQNEAQ (reference sequence). CDR3 length equals 16 residues. V was cut by 5 bases and J by 4 bases, with 18 bases left in between. CDR3 in amino acids: CASSPTGGMGYNEQFF. In DNA form, the CDR3 reads TGTGCCAGCAGCCCAACTGGCGGGATGGGTTACAATGAGCAGTTCTTC.

V is TRBV30 and J is TRBJ1-4; 10 nucleotides agree with TRBD1. V shed 2 bases and J 0 bases; nucleotides not matched to a gene: 6. CDR1 is GTSNPN and CDR2 is SVGIG in the germline V gene (reference sequence). This CDR3 region has 17 residues. The CDR3 loop reads CAWSLPGQGATNEKLFF. Written as DNA, the CDR3 is TGTGCCTGGAGTCTTCCCGGACAGGGGGCAACTAATGAAAAACTGTTTTTT.

J is TRBJ2-3 and V is TRBV5-1; D possibly corresponds to TRBD2 (5 bases). Trimming removed 1 base from V and 5 bases from J, with 14 bases in between. CDR1 is SGHRS, CDR2 YFSETQ, per germline. CDR3 size: 15 residues. CDR3 protein: CASSLNGVTGDTQYF. Written as DNA, the CDR3 is TGCGCCAGCAGCTTGAACGGGGTGACGGGAGATACGCAGTATTTT.